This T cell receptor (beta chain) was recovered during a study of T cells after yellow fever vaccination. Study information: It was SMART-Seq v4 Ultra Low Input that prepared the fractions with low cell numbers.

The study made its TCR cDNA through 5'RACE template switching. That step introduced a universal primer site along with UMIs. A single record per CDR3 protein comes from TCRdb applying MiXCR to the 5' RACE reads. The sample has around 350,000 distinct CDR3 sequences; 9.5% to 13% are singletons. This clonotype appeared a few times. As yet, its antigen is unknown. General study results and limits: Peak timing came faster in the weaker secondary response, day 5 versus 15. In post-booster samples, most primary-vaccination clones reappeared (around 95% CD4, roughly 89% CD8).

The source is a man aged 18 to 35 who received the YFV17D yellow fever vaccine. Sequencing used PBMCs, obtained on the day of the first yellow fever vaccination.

Here the CDR3 DNA reads TGTGCCAGCAGTTCCGTCGGGGGGGGGCTGGAGACCCAGTACTTC. This translates into CASSSVGGGLETQYF. V usage is TRBV7-2 and J usage is TRBJ2-5; 8 bases agree with TRBD2. Germline V gives CDR1 SGHTA, CDR2 FQGNSA. The CDR3 is 15 amino acids. The V gene end was trimmed by 6 bases and the J gene end by 5 bases; junction bases not matched to a gene: 11. Full variable domain (remainder filled in from reference TRBV7-2 and TRBJ2-5): GAGVSQSPSNKVTEKGKDVELRCDPISGHTALYWYRQSLGQGLEFLIYFQGNSAPDKSGLPSDRFSAERTGGSVSTLTIQRTQQEDSAVYLCASSSVGGGLETQYFGPGTRLLVL.